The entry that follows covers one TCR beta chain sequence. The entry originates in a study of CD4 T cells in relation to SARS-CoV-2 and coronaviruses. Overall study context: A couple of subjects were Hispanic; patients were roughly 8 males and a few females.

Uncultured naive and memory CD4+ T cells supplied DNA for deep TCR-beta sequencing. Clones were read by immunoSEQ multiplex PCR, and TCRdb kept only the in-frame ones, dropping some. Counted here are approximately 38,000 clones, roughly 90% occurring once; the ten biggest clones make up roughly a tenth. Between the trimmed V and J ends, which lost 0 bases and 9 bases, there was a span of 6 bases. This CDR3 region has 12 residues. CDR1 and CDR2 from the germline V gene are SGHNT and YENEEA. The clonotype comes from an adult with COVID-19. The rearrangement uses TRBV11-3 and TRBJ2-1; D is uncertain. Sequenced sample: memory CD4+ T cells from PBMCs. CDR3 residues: CASSLDGPEQFF. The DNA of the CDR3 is TGTGCCAGCAGCTTAGATGGACCTGAGCAGTTCTTC.